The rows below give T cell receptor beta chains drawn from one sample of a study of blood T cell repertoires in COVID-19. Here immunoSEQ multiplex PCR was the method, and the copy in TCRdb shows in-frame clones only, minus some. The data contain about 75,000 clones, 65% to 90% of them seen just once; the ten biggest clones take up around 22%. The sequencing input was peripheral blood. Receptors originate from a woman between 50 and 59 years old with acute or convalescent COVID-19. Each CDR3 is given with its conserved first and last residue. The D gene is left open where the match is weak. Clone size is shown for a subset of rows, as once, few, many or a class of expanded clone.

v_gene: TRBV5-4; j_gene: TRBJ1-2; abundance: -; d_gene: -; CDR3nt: TGTGCCAGCAGTCCATTTTCCAGGGTTAACTATGGCTACACCTTC; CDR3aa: CASSPFSRVNYGYTF
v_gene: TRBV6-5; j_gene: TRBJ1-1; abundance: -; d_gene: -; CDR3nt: TGTGCCAGCAGTTACGCCTACAGGGCAGGGCGGACTGAAGCTTTCTTT; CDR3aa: CASSYAYRAGRTEAFF
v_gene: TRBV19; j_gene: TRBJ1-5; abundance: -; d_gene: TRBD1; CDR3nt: TGTGCCAGCGGGACAGGGGATCAGCCCCAGCATTTT; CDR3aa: CASGTGDQPQHF
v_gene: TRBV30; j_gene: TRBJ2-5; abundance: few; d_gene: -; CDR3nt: TGTGCCTTGCTCCAGGGGACCCAGTACTTC; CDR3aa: CALLQGTQYF
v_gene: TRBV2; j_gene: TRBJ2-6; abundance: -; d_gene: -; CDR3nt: TGTGCCAGCATCCGAGACAGGATCACTGGGGCCAACGTCCTGACTTTC; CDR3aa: CASIRDRITGANVLTF
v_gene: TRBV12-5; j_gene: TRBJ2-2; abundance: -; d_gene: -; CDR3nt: TGTGCTAGTGGTTTGGTACGGTCCGAAAGTGGCGGGGAGCTGTTTTTT; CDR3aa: CASGLVRSESGGELFF
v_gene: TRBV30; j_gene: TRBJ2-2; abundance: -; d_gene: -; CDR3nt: TGTGCCTGGAGTGTACGGGACACCGGGGAGCTGTTTTTT; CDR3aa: CAWSVRDTGELFF
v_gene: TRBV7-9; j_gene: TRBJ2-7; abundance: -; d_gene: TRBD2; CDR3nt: TGTGCCAGCAGCCCAAGTAGCGGGAGGGCCGAGCAGTACTTC; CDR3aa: CASSPSSGRAEQYF
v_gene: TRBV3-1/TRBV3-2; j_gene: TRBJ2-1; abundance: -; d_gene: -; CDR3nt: TGTGCCAGCAGCCGATCTTTAGCAGATTACAATGAGCAGTTCTTC; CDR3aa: CASSRSLADYNEQFF
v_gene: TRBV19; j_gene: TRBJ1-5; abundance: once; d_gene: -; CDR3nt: TGTGCCAGTAGTATCGACTGGGGGGGATATAGCAATCAGCCCCAGCATTTT; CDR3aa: CASSIDWGGYSNQPQHF
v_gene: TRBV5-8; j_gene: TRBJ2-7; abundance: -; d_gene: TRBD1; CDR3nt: TGTGCCAGCAGCTTAAGGGGGCACCCCGTCTACGAGCAGTACTTC; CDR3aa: CASSLRGHPVYEQYF
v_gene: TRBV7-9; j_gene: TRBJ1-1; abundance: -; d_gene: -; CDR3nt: TGTGCCAGCAGCCCAGACAGGCCTAACACTGAAGCTTTCTTT; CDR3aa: CASSPDRPNTEAFF
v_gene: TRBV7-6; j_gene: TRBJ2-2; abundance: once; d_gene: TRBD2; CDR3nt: TGTGCCAGCAGCACCCAGGCGGGGGGCCTTCCCAACACCGGGGAGCTGTTTTTT; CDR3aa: CASSTQAGGLPNTGELFF
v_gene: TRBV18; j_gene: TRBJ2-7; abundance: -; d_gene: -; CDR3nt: TGTGCCAGCTCACCAGGCGGTCCCTACGAGCAGTACTTC; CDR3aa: CASSPGGPYEQYF
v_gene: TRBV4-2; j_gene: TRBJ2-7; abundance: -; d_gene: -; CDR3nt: TGTGCCAGCAGCCAAGTGGTTCAGTCCTACGAGCAGTACTTC; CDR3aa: CASSQVVQSYEQYF
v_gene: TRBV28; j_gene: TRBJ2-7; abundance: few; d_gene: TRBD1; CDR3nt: TGTGCCAGCAGTTCCGGGACAGGGGGCTACGAGCAGTACTTC; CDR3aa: CASSSGTGGYEQYF
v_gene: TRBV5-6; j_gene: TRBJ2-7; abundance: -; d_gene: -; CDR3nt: TGTGCCAGCAGCTTGGTTCAGATCTACGAGCAGTACTTC; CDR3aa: CASSLVQIYEQYF
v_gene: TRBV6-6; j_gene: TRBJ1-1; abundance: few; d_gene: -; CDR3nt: TGTGCCAGCCGAGGAGGGGACACTGAAGCTTTCTTT; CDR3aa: CASRGGDTEAFF
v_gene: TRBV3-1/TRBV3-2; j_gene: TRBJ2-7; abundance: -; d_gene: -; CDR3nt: TGTGCCAGCAGCCACCGCGGCCCCGGGGACTCCTACGAGCAGTACTTC; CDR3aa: CASSHRGPGDSYEQYF
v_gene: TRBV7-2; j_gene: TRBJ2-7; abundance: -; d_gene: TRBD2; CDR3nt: TGTGCCAGCAGCTCGTGGACTAGCGGATCCTACGAGCAGTACTTC; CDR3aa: CASSSWTSGSYEQYF
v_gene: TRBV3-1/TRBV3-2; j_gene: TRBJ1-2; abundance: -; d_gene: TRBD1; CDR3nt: TGTGCCAGCAGTCATCAGGGGGCGCGAGGACATGGCTACACCTTC; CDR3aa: CASSHQGARGHGYTF
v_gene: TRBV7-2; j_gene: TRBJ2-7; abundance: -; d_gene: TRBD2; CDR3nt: TGTGCCAGCAGCTTACAGCGGGGGGGCCTCTACGAGCAGTACTTC; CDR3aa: CASSLQRGGLYEQYF
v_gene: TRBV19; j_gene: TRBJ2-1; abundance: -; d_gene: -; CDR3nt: TGTGCCAGTTCATTCATTGGGACTGGCACCTACAATGAGCAGTTCTTC; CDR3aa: CASSFIGTGTYNEQFF
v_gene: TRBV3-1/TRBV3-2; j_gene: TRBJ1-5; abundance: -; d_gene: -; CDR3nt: TGTGCCAGCAGCCTCATCCCCGGGAGCAATCAGCCCCAGCATTTT; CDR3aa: CASSLIPGSNQPQHF
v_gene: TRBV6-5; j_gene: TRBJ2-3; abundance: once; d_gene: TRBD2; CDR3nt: TGTGCCAGCAGCCCACTAGCGGGAGCCACAGATACGCAGTATTTT; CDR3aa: CASSPLAGATDTQYF
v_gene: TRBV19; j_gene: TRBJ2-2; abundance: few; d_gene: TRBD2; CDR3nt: TGTGCCAGTTCCAAGCGGGAGTTCAACACCGGGGAGCTGTTTTTT; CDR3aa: CASSKREFNTGELFF
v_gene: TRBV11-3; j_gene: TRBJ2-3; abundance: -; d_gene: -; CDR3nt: TGTGCCAGCAGCCGTCGGGATGGTACGCAGTATTTT; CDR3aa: CASSRRDGTQYF
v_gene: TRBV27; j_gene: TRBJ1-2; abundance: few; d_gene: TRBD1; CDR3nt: TGTGCCAGCAGCCAGGGGGGCTTACCCTATGGCTACACCTTC; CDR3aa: CASSQGGLPYGYTF
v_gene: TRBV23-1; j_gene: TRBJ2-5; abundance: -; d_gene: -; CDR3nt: TGCGCCAGAATCCTGGAGACCCAGTACTTC; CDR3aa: CARILETQYF
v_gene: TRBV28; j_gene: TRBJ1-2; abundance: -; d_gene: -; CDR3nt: TGTGCCAGCAGTTTAAGTTCCGGTGGCTACACCTTC; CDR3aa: CASSLSSGGYTF
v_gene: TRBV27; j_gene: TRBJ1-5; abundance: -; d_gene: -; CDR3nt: TGTGCCACCTCGTCGGGGGGTGCTGGGTTGAGGCCCCAGCATTTT; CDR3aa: CATSSGGAGLRPQHF
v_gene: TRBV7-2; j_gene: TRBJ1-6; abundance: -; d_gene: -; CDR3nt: TGTGCCAGCAGCCCCGACGGGATAAGCTCCTATAATTCACCCCTCCACTTT; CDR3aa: CASSPDGISSYNSPLHF
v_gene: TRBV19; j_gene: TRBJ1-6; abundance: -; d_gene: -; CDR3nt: TGTGCCAGTAATACCCCGGGTTCGGAAGGACCCCTCCACTTT; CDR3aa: CASNTPGSEGPLHF
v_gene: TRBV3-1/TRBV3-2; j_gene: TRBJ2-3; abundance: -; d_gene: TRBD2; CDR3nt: TGTGCCAGCAGCCAAGAAAGCCAACTAGCGGGAGTTTCCGGTGACACAGATACGCAGTATTTT; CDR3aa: CASSQESQLAGVSGDTDTQYF
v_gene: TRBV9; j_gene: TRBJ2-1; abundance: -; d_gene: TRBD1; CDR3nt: TGTGCCAGCAGCGCCCGGGACAGCCTTTACAATGAGCAGTTCTTC; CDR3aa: CASSARDSLYNEQFF
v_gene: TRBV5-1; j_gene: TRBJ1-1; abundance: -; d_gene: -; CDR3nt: TGCGCCAGCAGCTTGGCCGGTAGCTTTGAAGCTTTCTTT; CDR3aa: CASSLAGSFEAFF
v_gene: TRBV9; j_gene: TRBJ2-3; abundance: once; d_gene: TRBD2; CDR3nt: TGTGCCAGCAGCCAAGATGGACTAGCGGCAGATACGCAGTATTTT; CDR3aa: CASSQDGLAADTQYF
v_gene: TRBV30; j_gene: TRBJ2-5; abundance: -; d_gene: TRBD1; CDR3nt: TGTGCCTGTGCAGGGGGTAACCAAGAGACCCAGTACTTC; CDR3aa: CACAGGNQETQYF
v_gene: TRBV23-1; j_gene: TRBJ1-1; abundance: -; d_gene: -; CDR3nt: TGCGCCACCCGTTTAGTAGGAGACACTGAAGCTTTCTTT; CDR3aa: CATRLVGDTEAFF
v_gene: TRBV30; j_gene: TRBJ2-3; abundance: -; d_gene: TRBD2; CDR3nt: TGTGCCTGGAGTCTCGGGGGGGCGGATACGCAGTATTTT; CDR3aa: CAWSLGGADTQYF
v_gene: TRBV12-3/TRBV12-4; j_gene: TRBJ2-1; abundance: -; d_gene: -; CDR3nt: TGTGCCAGCAGCCAACGGGGGTTCGAGCAGTTCTTC; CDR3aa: CASSQRGFEQFF
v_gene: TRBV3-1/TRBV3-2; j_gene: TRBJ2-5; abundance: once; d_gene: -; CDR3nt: TGTGCCAGCAGCCAAGATTTAGGAGGAGAGACCCAGTACTTC; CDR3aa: CASSQDLGGETQYF
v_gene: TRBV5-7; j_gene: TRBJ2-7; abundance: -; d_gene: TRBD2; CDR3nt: TGTGCCAGCAGCTTGGGGTCCGGGAGGGACTACTACGAGCAGTACTTC; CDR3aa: CASSLGSGRDYYEQYF
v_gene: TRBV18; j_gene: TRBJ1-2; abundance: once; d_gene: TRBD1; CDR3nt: TGTGCCAGCTCACCACGGGAGACAGGGTGGCACTATGGCTACACCTTC; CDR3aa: CASSPRETGWHYGYTF
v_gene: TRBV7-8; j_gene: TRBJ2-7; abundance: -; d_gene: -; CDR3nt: TGTGCCAGCAGCCCCACCCGGGCCAGGGGTTACGAGCAGTACTTC; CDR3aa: CASSPTRARGYEQYF
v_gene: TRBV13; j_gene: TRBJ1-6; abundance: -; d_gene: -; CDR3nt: TGTGCCAGCAGCAGACAGAATAGGAACTATAATTCACCCCTCCACTTT; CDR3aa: CASSRQNRNYNSPLHF
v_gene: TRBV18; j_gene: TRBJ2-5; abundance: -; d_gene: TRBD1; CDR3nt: TGTGCCAGCTCACCCGGAGCCGGGACAGCCTTTGAGACCCAGTACTTC; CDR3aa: CASSPGAGTAFETQYF
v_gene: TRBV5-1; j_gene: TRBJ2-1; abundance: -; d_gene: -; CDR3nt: TGCGCCAGCAGCTTAGGGAGTGTTACCTACAATGAGCAGTTCTTC; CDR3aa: CASSLGSVTYNEQFF
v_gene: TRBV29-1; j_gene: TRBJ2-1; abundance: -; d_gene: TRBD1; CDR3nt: TGCAGCGTTGAATCATGGGACAGGGGATTCTACAATGAGCAGTTCTTC; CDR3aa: CSVESWDRGFYNEQFF
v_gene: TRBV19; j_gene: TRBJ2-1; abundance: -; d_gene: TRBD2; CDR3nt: TGTGCCAGTAGTTTGGGCGGGGGGGCGGATGAGCAGTTCTTC; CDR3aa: CASSLGGGADEQFF
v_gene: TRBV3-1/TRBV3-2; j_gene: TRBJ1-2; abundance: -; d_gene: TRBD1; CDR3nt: TGTGCCAGCAGCCCGGGACAGGGCTACGGTGGCTACACCTTC; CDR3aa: CASSPGQGYGGYTF
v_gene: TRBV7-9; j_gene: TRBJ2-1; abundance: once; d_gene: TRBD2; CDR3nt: TGTGCCAGCAGATTCCTCAGGGAGGGGAGCTCCTACAATGAGCAGTTCTTC; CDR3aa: CASRFLREGSSYNEQFF
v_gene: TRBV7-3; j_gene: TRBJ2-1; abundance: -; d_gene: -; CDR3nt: TGTGCCAGCAGTCGTGCGCCAGGACTGGGTTACTACAATGAGCAGTTCTTC; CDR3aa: CASSRAPGLGYYNEQFF
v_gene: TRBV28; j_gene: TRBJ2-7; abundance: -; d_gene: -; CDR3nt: TGTGCCAGCAGTAGGGGCAGGCAGTACTTC; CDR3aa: CASSRGRQYF
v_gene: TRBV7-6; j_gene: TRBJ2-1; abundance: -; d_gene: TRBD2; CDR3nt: TGTGCCAGCCGAGGACTAGCGGGAGTCTCCGGAAGGAATGAGCAGTTCTTC; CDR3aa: CASRGLAGVSGRNEQFF
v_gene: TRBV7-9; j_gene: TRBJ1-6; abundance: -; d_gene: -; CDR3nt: TGTGCCAGCAGCTTAGGCAGGGTAAATTCACCCCTCCACTTT; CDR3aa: CASSLGRVNSPLHF
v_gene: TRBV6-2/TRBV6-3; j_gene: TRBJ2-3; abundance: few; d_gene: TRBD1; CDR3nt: TGTGCCAGCAGTACCTCTCGGACAGGGTGGGGCACAGATACGCAGTATTTT; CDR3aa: CASSTSRTGWGTDTQYF
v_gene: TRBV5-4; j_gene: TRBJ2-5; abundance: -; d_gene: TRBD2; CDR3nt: TGTGCCAGCAGCACGGGGGGGCCAGGGGAGACCCAGTACTTC; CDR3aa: CASSTGGPGETQYF
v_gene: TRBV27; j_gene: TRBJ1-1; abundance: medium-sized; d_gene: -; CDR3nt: TGTGCCAGCAGTTTAACAGGTTCTGATGAAGCTTTCTTT; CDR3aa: CASSLTGSDEAFF
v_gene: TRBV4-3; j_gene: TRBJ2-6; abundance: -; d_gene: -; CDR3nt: TGCGCCAGCAGCCAAGATCAGGCCCTCTCTGGGGCCAACGTCCTGACTTTC; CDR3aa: CASSQDQALSGANVLTF